Listed here are 14 T cell receptor beta chains from one sample, sequenced in a study of beta chain features in type 1 diabetes. Every isolated RNA sample was fully reverse transcribed, so sequencing captured expressed TCRB transcripts. The assay was immunoSEQ multiplex PCR, and TCRdb's table has in-frame clones only and misses some. The table has over 600,000 clones, 9.5% to 15% seen once. Their antigens are not known. Study-wide findings and caveats: All four CD4+ subsets of Type 1 diabetes patients contained TCRB CDR3s that were moderately but significantly shorter.

The sequenced material came from naive CD4+ T cells from blood. Receptor source: a man in his thirties or forties with type 1 diabetes.

The genes are TRBV5-1 and TRBJ2-1, with unresolved D. The germline V gene has CDR1 SGHRS and CDR2 YFSETQ. The V end was cut by 0 bases, the J end by 6 bases, with 13 bases between. The CDR3 consists of 15 residues. Here the CDR3 reads CASSLERDRSNEQFF. CDR3 DNA: TGCGCCAGCAGCTTGGAAAGGGATAGGTCCAATGAGCAGTTCTTC.

This clone came up a few times. V gene TRBV7-2 combines with J gene TRBJ1-5; a weak D match, TRBD1 (5 bases). Trimming shortened V by 5 bases and J by 7 bases, and 15 bases separated the two germline ends. Germline CDR1 reads SGHTA; CDR2 reads FQGNSA. The CDR3 runs 14 residues. The CDR3 nucleotides read TGTGCCAGCAGCCCCCGGGGTGGGGACCAGCCCCAGCATTTT. This encodes CASSPRGGDQPQHF.

This clone has only a few counts. This chain connects TRBV18 to TRBJ1-4; D is unresolved. The CDR3 sequence is 15 residues long. V shed 3 bases and J shed 5 bases, with 13 bases lying between them. Germline V gene sequence: CDR1 KGHSH, CDR2 LQKENI. Here the CDR3 DNA reads TGTGCCAGCTCACCCCCACAAGCTTTCAATGAAAAACTGTTTTTT. The encoded protein is CASSPPQAFNEKLFF.

This clone came up a few times. CDR3 residues: CASSPTGFYGYTF. Written as DNA, the CDR3 is TGTGCCAGCAGCCCTACAGGGTTCTATGGCTACACCTTC. The chain recombines TRBV28 with TRBJ1-2; a possible D gene is TRBD1 (6 bases). Trimming stripped 6 bases from V and 4 bases from J, with 12 bases between. The CDR3 is 13 residues long. From germline, CDR1 is MDHEN and CDR2 SYDVKM.

This clone was counted many times. The chain employs TRBV2 and TRBJ1-5; D ambiguous. This CDR3 comprises 16 residues. Germline V gives CDR1 SNHLY, CDR2 FYNNEI. Trimming took 4 bases from V and 1 from J, leaving 14 bases between them. The CDR3: CASSVPDSPSNQPQHF. CDR3 nucleotide sequence: TGTGCCAGCAGTGTCCCAGACTCGCCGAGCAATCAGCCCCAGCATTTT.

A few counts support this clone. The CDR3 coding sequence is TGTGCCAGCAGCCCGACAGGGAACACTGAAGCTTTCTTT. Protein sequence: CASSPTGNTEAFF. The V call is TRBV7-2, the J call TRBJ1-1; D might be TRBD1 (6 bases). The germline V gene has CDR1 SGHTA and CDR2 FQGNSA. The CDR3 consists of 13 residues. Trimming took 5 bases from V and 1 from J, leaving 8 bases between them. The entire variable domain, with the rest obtained from reference TRBV7-2 and TRBJ1-1, is as follows: GAGVSQSPSNKVTEKGKDVELRCDPISGHTALYWYRQSLGQGLEFLIYFQGNSAPDKSGLPSDRFSAERTGGSVSTLTIQRTQQEDSAVYLCASSPTGNTEAFFGQGTRLTVV.

For the CDR3, the DNA is TGTGCCAGCAGCGTAGGGCTAATAGGGGGGAACACCGGGGAGCTGTTTTTT. Its translation: CASSVGLIGGNTGELFF. The V gene is TRBV9, the J gene TRBJ2-2; possible D gene TRBD1, 6 bases. Germline lookup yields CDR1 SGDLS and CDR2 YYNGEE. The CDR3 has 17 residues. Trimming shortened V by 0 bases and J by 1 base, and 13 bases separated the two germline ends.

The V and J genes are TRBV4-3 and TRBJ2-6; TRBD1 might be the D (7 bases). The CDR3 sequence is 17 residues long. The V gene lost 4 bases and the J gene lost 4 bases, with 17 bases spanning the gap. From germline, CDR1 is LGHNA and CDR2 YSLEER. CDR3 DNA sequence: TGCGCCAGCAGCCGGACAACAGGGGAGGCCGGGGCCAACGTCCTGACTTTC. This encodes CASSRTTGEAGANVLTF.

This chain links TRBV5-6 with TRBJ1-2; possibly TRBD1 for D (6 bases). Trimming took 4 bases from V and 3 from J, leaving 16 bases between them. This CDR3 is built from 15 residues. CDR1 and CDR2 (germline): SGHDT, YYEEEE. CDR3 loop: CASSPQLGQYYGYTF. The CDR3 DNA sequence: TGTGCCAGCAGCCCCCAGCTTGGACAGTACTATGGCTACACCTTC.

The chain carries TRBV18 and TRBJ2-1; perhaps TRBD1 as D (5 bases). In germline, CDR1 is KGHSH, CDR2 LQKENI. The CDR3 has 18 amino acids. The ends were cut back, 1 base at V and 0 bases at J, with 16 bases in the middle. CDR3 DNA sequence: TGTGCCAGCTCACCACAACAGCCCCGTAGGGGCTCCTACAATGAGCAGTTCTTC. Encoded protein: CASSPQQPRRGSYNEQFF.

This clone was seen a few times. This chain joins TRBV19 and TRBJ1-2; a possible D gene is TRBD1 (5 bases). This CDR3 region has 14 residues. Trimming cost V 3 bases and J 4 bases, with 12 bases left between them. Looked up from germline, CDR1 is LNHDA and CDR2 is SQIVND (reference sequence). The DNA for the CDR3 is TGTGCCAGTAGTATCACAAGGGGTTCCTATGGCTACACCTTC. Amino acids: CASSITRGSYGYTF.

The chain combines TRBV19 with TRBJ1-5; D is uncertain. The V gene lost 5 bases and the J gene lost 7 bases, with 21 bases spanning the gap. The CDR3 length is 16 residues. CDR1 LNHDA and CDR2 SQIVND come from the germline V gene (reference sequence). The CDR3 DNA follows: TGTGCCAGTAGTGCCCTCCAGGAAGTTGGGAAACAGCCCCAGCATTTT. This sequence encodes CASSALQEVGKQPQHF.

There are a few counts of this clone. This sequence joins TRBV13 and TRBJ1-6; 9 positions agree with TRBD1. This CDR3 comprises 14 residues. V trimming: 4 bases; J trimming: 10 bases; junction bases outside the gene matches: 5. From germline, CDR1 is PRHDT and CDR2 FYEKMQ (reference sequence). The CDR3 loop is CASSSDRGRSPLHF. CDR3 nucleotides: TGTGCCAGCAGCTCGGACAGGGGTCGATCACCCCTCCACTTT. The full variable domain, rest sourced from reference TRBV13 and TRBJ1-6, is AAGVIQSPRHLIKEKRETATLKCYPIPRHDTVYWYQQGPGQDPQFLISFYEKMQSDKGSIPDRFSAQQFSDYHSELNMSSLELGDSALYFCASSSDRGRSPLHFGNGTRLTVT.

V usage is TRBV5-4 and J usage is TRBJ1-2; no clear D. Germline lookup yields CDR1 SGHNT and CDR2 YYREEE (reference sequence). CDR3 length: 14 amino acids. The V gene lost 0 bases and the J gene lost 4 bases, with 10 bases spanning the gap. CDR3 nucleotide sequence: TGTGCCAGCAGCTTGGGTTCAGACCTCTATGGCTACACCTTC. It codes for CASSLGSDLYGYTF.